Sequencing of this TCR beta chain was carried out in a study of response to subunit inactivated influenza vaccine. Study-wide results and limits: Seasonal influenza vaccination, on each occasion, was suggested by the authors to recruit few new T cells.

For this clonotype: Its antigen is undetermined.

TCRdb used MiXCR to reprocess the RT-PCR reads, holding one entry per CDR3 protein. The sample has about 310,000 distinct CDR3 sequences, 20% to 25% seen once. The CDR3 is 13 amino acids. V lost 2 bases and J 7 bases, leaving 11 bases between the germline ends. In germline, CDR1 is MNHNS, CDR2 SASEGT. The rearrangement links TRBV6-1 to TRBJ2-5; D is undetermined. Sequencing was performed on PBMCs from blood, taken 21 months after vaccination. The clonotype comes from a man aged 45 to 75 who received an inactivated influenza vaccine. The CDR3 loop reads CASSESQKGTQYF. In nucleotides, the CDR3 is TGTGCCAGCAGTGAAAGCCAAAAGGGGACCCAGTACTTC.